The 18 T cell receptor beta chains below all came from one sample that was sequenced in a study of CD8+CD57+ T cells in acquired aplastic anemia. Individuals selected for sequencing had exhibited CD8+CD57+ cell expansion on flow cytometry. Genomic DNA templated the TCR beta VDJ and CDR3 profiling. TCRdb reprocessed the reads with MiXCR, giving one entry per CDR3 protein. The sample contains approximately 470,000 distinct CDR3 sequences, roughly a third of which appear only once. Sequenced material: sorted CD4+, CD8+, or CD8+CD57+ T cells (not recorded which) from PBMCs. The receptors come from a human donor with aplastic anemia.

This clonotype was counted at least ten times. The rearrangement joins TRBV29-1 to TRBJ2-5; D is undetermined. Germline V gene lookup returns CDR1 SQVTM and CDR2 ANQGSEA. Trimming stripped 2 bases from V and 1 base from J, with 11 bases between. The CDR3 runs to 14 residues. CDR3 bases: TGCAGCGTTGAAACGGCAGGATTCCAAGAGACCCAGTACTTC. It codes for CSVETAGFQETQYF.

The sample holds a few counts of this clonotype. CDR3: CASSSAGRGYGYTF. DNA for the CDR3: TGTGCCAGCAGTTCCGCCGGACGCGGATATGGCTACACCTTC. J is TRBJ1-2 and V is TRBV2; the D is unclear. Trimming left V 5 bases short and J 5 bases short, with 15 bases between. CDR3 length: 14 residues. Germline CDR1 reads SNHLY; CDR2 reads FYNNEI.

This clonotype was picked up many times. The junction and the germline gene differ at one end; a read error may be behind it. V usage is TRBV15 and J usage is TRBJ1-5, with D possibly TRBD1 on 5 matching bases. CDR1 is LNHNV, CDR2 YYDKDF, per germline (reference sequence). CDR3 length equals 14 residues. The CDR3 DNA reads as TGTGCCACCAGCGGAGACAGAAACGGCCAGCCCCAGCATTTT. Its protein product is CATSGDRNGQPQHF.

This rearrangement joins TRBV18 to TRBJ2-1; 9 nucleotides agree with TRBD2. J lost 7 bases, V lost 1 base, and 5 bases had no gene match. The CDR3 runs to 15 residues. Germline CDR1 KGHSH, CDR2 LQKENI. The CDR3 here is CASSPRTSDSNEQFF. In DNA, the CDR3 is TGTGCCAGCTCACCACGGACTAGCGATTCGAATGAGCAGTTCTTC. Full variable domain (remainder filled in from reference TRBV18 and TRBJ2-1): NAGVMQNPRHLVRRRGQEARLRCSPMKGHSHVYWYRQLPEEGLKFMVYLQKENIIDESGMPKERFSAEFPKEGPSILRIQQVVRGDSAAYFCASSPRTSDSNEQFFGPGTRLTVL.

As for this clonotype: An end of the junction differs from the germline gene, which may be a read error. The rearrangement uses TRBV5-1 and TRBJ1-1; D gene ambiguous. The CDR3 loop spans 13 amino acids. Germline CDR1 and CDR2: SGHRS and YFSETQ. The CDR3 nucleotides are TGCGCCTGCAGCTTGGCTGCGAACACTGAAGCTTTCTTT. This encodes CACSLAANTEAFF.

In regard to this clonotype: A much larger clone differs by one base, so this may be a read error. This chain links TRBV20-1 with TRBJ2-7, with 8 bases that match TRBD2. With V trimmed by 7 bases and J by 4 bases, 6 bases remained unmatched. CDR3 size: 12 residues. Germline V gives CDR1 DFQATT, CDR2 SNEGSKA (reference sequence). The chain's CDR3 is CSGGGQPYEQYF. CDR3 nucleotide sequence: TGCAGTGGCGGGGGGCAGCCTTACGAGCAGTACTTC.

This clonotype was counted ten times or more. The CDR3 region is CASSLLRGTYEQYF. CDR3 sequence (DNA): TGTGCCAGCAGCCTACTACGTGGAACCTACGAGCAGTACTTC. The chain has TRBV14 and TRBJ2-7, with D hard to call. The V gene's germline CDR1 is SGHDN and CDR2 FVKESK. This CDR3 has 14 amino acids. Trimming left V 4 bases short and J 2 bases short, with 12 bases between.

V gene TRBV5-5 combines with J gene TRBJ1-1; D remains unclear. Between the trimmed V and J ends, which lost 4 bases and 7 bases, there was a span of 14 bases. This CDR3 contains 13 residues. Germline assignment: CDR1 SGHKS and CDR2 YYEKEE (reference sequence). CDR3 coding DNA: TGTGCCAGCAGCCTCAACAGCGGAGATGAAGCTTTCTTT. Translated, it gives CASSLNSGDEAFF.

The genes are TRBV24-1 and TRBJ1-2, with a weak D call TRBD1 (6 bases). The germline gives CDR1 KGHDR, CDR2 SFDVKD. The CDR3 loop spans 11 amino acids. V lost 10 bases, J lost 4 bases, and 9 bases lay in between. DNA of the CDR3: TGTGCCACGGGGGCTTTCTATGGCTACACCTTC. Protein product: CATGAFYGYTF.

The chain uses TRBV7-3 and TRBJ1-2; weak D call: TRBD1 (5 bases). The CDR3 runs 14 residues. With 2 bases removed from V and 4 bases from J, the gap between germline ends came to 11 bases. CDR1 and CDR2 from the germline V gene are SGHTA and FQGTGA. The CDR3 DNA sequence: TGTGCCAGCAGCTTATCCGGGGACCTCTATGGCTACACCTTC. This sequence encodes CASSLSGDLYGYTF.

The chain links TRBV7-6 to TRBJ1-2; weak D call: TRBD1 (6 bases). Germline V gives CDR1 SGHVS, CDR2 FNYEAQ. V lost 8 bases to trimming and J lost 4 bases, with 14 bases between them. The CDR3 is 13 residues long. The CDR3 bases are TGTGCCAGCGGGGGGGGCAGGATCTATGGCTACACCTTC. This sequence encodes CASGGGRIYGYTF.

This clonotype was seen ten or more times. V usage is TRBV19 and J usage is TRBJ1-1; D is unresolved. Germline assignment: CDR1 LNHDA and CDR2 SQIVND (reference sequence). Trimming pared 6 bases from V and 0 bases from J, leaving 5 bases between. CDR3 length: 12 amino acids. The CDR3 sequence: CASRFLNTEAFF. For the CDR3, the DNA is TGTGCCAGTAGATTCTTGAACACTGAAGCTTTCTTT.

The CDR3 region has the DNA TGTGCCAGCAGCTTAGAGACTATAGCGGTCCCGGCGGCCCAGTACTTC. Translating it yields CASSLETIAVPAAQYF. The rearrangement links TRBV7-2 to TRBJ2-5, with TRBD2 as a possible D gene (6 bases). Looked up from germline, CDR1 is SGHTA and CDR2 is FQGNSA. The V gene lost 1 base and the J gene lost 9 bases, with 21 bases spanning the gap. The CDR3 runs 16 residues.

The chain combines TRBV2 with TRBJ2-1, with TRBD2 matching over 10 bases. The CDR3 is made up of 15 amino acids. Germline CDR1 SNHLY, CDR2 FYNNEI. With V trimmed by 6 bases and J by 2 bases, 4 bases remained unmatched. The CDR3 protein is CASSRLAGAYNEQFF. DNA for the CDR3: TGTGCCAGCAGCCGCCTAGCGGGAGCCTACAATGAGCAGTTCTTC.

Remarks on this clonotype: One end of the junction does not line up with germline, which may come from a read error. The rearrangement uses TRBV7-7 and TRBJ2-1; 10 nucleotides agree with TRBD2. The CDR3 is made up of 16 amino acids. CDR1 SSHAT and CDR2 FNYEAQ come from the germline V gene (reference sequence). The DNA for the CDR3 is TGTGCTAGCAGCTTAGACACTAGCGGGAACTACAATGAGCAGTTCTTC. This encodes CASSLDTSGNYNEQFF.

The chain recombines TRBV25-1 with TRBJ2-2, with TRBD2 matching over 11 bases. CDR1 is MGHDK, CDR2 SYGVNS, per germline. The CDR3 has 17 residues. The V and J ends lost 9 bases and 5 bases, in that order; junction bases with no gene match: 14. This CDR3 reads CASSTGASGRTTGELFF. Written as DNA, the CDR3 is TGTGCCAGTAGTACAGGGGCTAGCGGGAGGACGACCGGGGAGCTGTTTTTT. Based on the CDR3 plus reference TRBV25-1 and TRBJ2-2, the full variable domain is EADIYQTPRYLVIGTGKKITLECSQTMGHDKMYWYQQDPGMELHLIHYSYGVNSTEKGDLSSESTVSRIRTEHFPLTLESARPSHTSQYLCASSTGASGRTTGELFFGEGSRLTVL.

The chain carries TRBV30 and TRBJ1-6; D may be TRBD1 (5 bases). CDR1 and CDR2 from the germline V gene are GTSNPN and SVGIG (reference sequence). Trimming took 2 bases from V and 7 from J, leaving 12 bases between them. This CDR3 region has 14 residues. This CDR3 is CAWSPAGKNSPLHF. The DNA of the CDR3 is TGTGCCTGGAGTCCCGCAGGGAAAAATTCACCCCTCCACTTT.

This sequence joins TRBV10-3 and TRBJ1-2, with D uncertain. The germline V gene has CDR1 ENHRY and CDR2 SYGVKD. The CDR3 runs to 10 residues. V was cut by 0 bases and J by 8 bases, with 1 base left in between. The CDR3 reads CAISESGYTF. The CDR3 DNA reads TGTGCCATCAGTGAGTCGGGCTACACCTTC.